This T cell receptor beta chain was sequenced for a study of glioma-infiltrating T cells after dendritic cell vaccination. Overall study: At biweekly intervals, patients got three intradermal dendritic cell vaccine injections.

This CDR3 region has 14 residues. V dropped 8 bases and J dropped 1 base, with 16 bases sitting between them. Germline CDR1 and CDR2: SQVTM and ANQGSEA. Study results and limitations: Higher TCR clonality did not directly relate to longer survival. Estimated pretreatment TIL content predicted outcome after dendritic cell vaccination.

Repertoires were generated with immunoSEQ multiplex PCR, while TCRdb's copy carries only in-frame clones and drops some. Here the sample spans approximately 90,000 clones, over 65% being singletons. A word on this clone: Its antigen is as yet unknown.

The TCR was taken from a human donor with glioblastoma. The sample consisted of blood, taken before dendritic cell vaccination. The chain uses TRBV29-1 and TRBJ2-3; no firm D call. This CDR3 reads CSPDGRFRTDTQYF. The CDR3 nucleotides read TGCAGCCCTGATGGCAGGTTTCGCACAGATACGCAGTATTTT.